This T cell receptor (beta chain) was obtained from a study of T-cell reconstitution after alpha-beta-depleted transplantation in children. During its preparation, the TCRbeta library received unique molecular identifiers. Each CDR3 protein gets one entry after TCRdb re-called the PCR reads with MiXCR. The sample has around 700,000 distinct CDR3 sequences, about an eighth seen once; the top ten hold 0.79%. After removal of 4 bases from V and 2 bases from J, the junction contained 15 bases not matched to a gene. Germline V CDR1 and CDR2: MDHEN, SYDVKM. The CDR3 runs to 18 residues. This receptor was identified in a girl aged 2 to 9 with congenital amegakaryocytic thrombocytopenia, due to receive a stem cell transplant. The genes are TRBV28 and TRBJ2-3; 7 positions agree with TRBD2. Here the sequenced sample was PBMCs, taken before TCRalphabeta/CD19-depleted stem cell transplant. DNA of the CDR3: TGTGCCAGCAGTTCTGTAGCGGGCGACCAACTCCACACAGATACGCAGTATTTT. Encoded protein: CASSSVAGDQLHTDTQYF.